This passage covers 18 T cell receptor beta chains from one sample sequenced in a study of CD8+ T cells in alopecia areata. The authors extracted RNA and reverse transcribed it into cDNA as the sequencing template. Profiled with immunoSEQ multiplex PCR; TCRdb holds only in-frame clones, not every one. The sample contains about 5,900 clones, none of them singletons. As for time point: mouse skin 6 weeks after grafting, around onset of hair loss. Material: skin, obtained at week 6. These receptors were collected from a C3H/HeJ mouse with alopecia areata. For this strain, the MHC haplotype corresponds to H2-k.

This clone has at least ten counts. The germline and genes are mouse ones. CDR3 sequence reads: CASSMDSANSDYTF. CDR3 DNA (partial): TGTGCCAGCAGTATGGACAGTGCAAACTCC. The chain is built from TRBV19 and TRBJ1-2, with D tentatively TRBD1 (6 bases). The read terminates 4 residues before the CDR3 end, so the remaining end is supplied by the germline J gene. The ends were cut back, 2 bases at V and 0 bases at J, with 8 bases in the middle. The germline V gene has CDR1 FNHDT and CDR2 SITEND (reference sequence). The CDR3 extends over 14 amino acids.

By share, this clone counts as medium-sized. Gene names are the mouse ones. The missing CDR3 end, 4 residues past where the read stops, is filled in from the germline J gene. The rearrangement links TRBV13-3 to TRBJ2-7; 8 bases align to TRBD1. CDR3 length equals 12 residues. The germline gives CDR1 NNHDY, CDR2 SYVADS. The CDR3 DNA, read in part, is TGTGCCAGCAGTGAACAGGGGGAT. Amino acids: CASSEQGD. In full, the CDR3 is CASSEQGDEQYF.

This clone was found many times. Any gene name here is a mouse gene name. Coverage ceases 4 residues before the CDR3 finishes, and the germline J gene fills in the end. This chain connects TRBV31 to TRBJ2-3; TRBD2 matches 8 bases. V shed 0 bases, J shed 0 bases, and the junction held 2 bases outside the gene matches. CDR3 size: 15 residues. Germline loops: CDR1 GKSSPN, CDR2 SITVG. The CDR3 loop is CAWSLGGASAETLYF. Incomplete CDR3 DNA: TGTGCCTGGAGTCTAGGGGGGGCTAGTGCAGAA.

Only a few counts were recorded for this clone. The genes and germline here are from mouse. Coverage ceases 4 residues before the CDR3 finishes, and the germline J gene fills in the end. J is TRBJ2-3 and V is TRBV13-3, with 8 bases identical to TRBD2. In germline, CDR1 is NNHDY, CDR2 SYVADS. The junction had 6 bases not matched to a gene; V was cut back by 3 bases and J by 0 bases. The CDR3 is 16 residues long. Partial CDR3 DNA: TGTGCCAGCAGTGTCGACTGGGGAGTGAGTGCAGAA. Translated, it gives CASSVDWGVSAE. The whole CDR3 is CASSVDWGVSAETLYF.

At least ten counts were recorded for this clone. Gene names follow the mouse nomenclature. The CDR3 end is not reached by the read, which stops 4 residues before it; the germline J gene fills it in. The chain is built from TRBV31 and TRBJ1-2; D not resolved. The CDR3 totals 11 residues. Trimming pared 0 bases from V and 1 base from J, leaving 0 bases between. The germline V gene has CDR1 GKSSPN and CDR2 SITVG. The CDR3 bases that were read are TGTGCCTGGAGTCTAAACTCC. Translation gives CAWSLNS. The CDR3 in its entirety is CAWSLNSDYTF. The variable domain in full, completed from reference TRBV31 and TRBJ1-2, reads AQTIHQWPVAEIKAVGSPLSLGCTIKGKSSPNLYWYWQATGGTLQQLFYSITVGQVESVVQLNLSASRPKDDQFILSTEKLLLSHSGFYLCAWSLNSDYTFGSGTRLLVI.

This clone was observed many times. The genes and germline here are from mouse. The sequenced fragment ends 4 residues before the CDR3 boundary, so the rest is inferred from the germline J gene. This chain joins TRBV3 and TRBJ2-3, with D maybe TRBD1 (6 bases). This CDR3 region has 15 residues. Germline-derived CDR1 and CDR2 are SNHLY and FYNGKV (reference sequence). Trimming took off 5 bases at V and 2 bases at J, with 14 bases between the two ends. CDR3 in amino acids: CASSPHRDAAETLYF. The part of the CDR3 DNA that was read is TGTGCCAGCAGCCCCCACAGGGATGCTGCAGAA.

In its sample, this clone was seen many times. Gene names are the mouse ones. The missing CDR3 end, 4 residues past where the read stops, is filled in from the germline J gene. This chain links TRBV29 with TRBJ2-1; D is possibly TRBD1 (6 bases). CDR1 MSHET and CDR2 SYDVDS come from the germline V gene. Deletions cut 11 bases from V and 6 bases from J, with 14 bases between. The CDR3 is 12 residues long. CDR3 region: CAGNRVRAEQFF. CDR3 DNA, as far as it was read: TGTGCTGGAAACAGGGTCCGTGCT.

Notes on this clone: Gene and germline names: mouse. CDR3 DNA (partial): TGTGCCAGCAGTGACTGGGGGTCGGCT. Translated, it gives CASSDWGSA. The CDR3 in full is CASSDWGSAEQFF. This chain uses TRBV13-3 with TRBJ2-1, with 7 bases that match TRBD2. The read comes to an end 4 residues before the CDR3 does, leaving the germline J gene to fill in the end. The CDR3 extends over 13 amino acids. CDR1 and CDR2 (germline): NNHDY, SYVADS.

This clone is termed large (0.1 to 1%). The listed genes are named as in mouse. The read ends 4 residues early relative to the CDR3; the germline J gene fills the gap. The rearrangement joins TRBV19 to TRBJ2-1, with D maybe TRBD2 (6 bases). V lost 6 bases and J 3 bases, leaving 13 bases between the germline ends. CDR1 is FNHDT, CDR2 SITEND, per germline (reference sequence). CDR3 length: 14 amino acids. CDR3: CASISGTFYAEQFF. The DNA read from the CDR3 is TGTGCCAGCATCTCCGGGACTTTCTATGCT.

As concerns this clone: These gene names are mouse names. The CDR3 goes on 4 residues after the read ends, and that part is filled in from the germline J gene. The rearrangement uses TRBV13-2 and TRBJ2-7; TRBD2 aligns across 11 bases. The CDR3 has 14 residues. Germline values: CDR1 NNHNN, CDR2 SYGAGS (reference sequence). CDR3 bases read: TGTGCCAGCGGTGAGGGGGACTGGGGGTAT. Encoded protein: CASGEGDWGY. The CDR3 reads in full as CASGEGDWGYEQYF.

A note on this clone: Gene names refer to mouse genes. The CDR3 here is CASGDALGYYAEQFF. Partial CDR3 DNA: TGTGCCAGCGGTGATGCACTGGGCTACTATGCT. The genes are TRBV13-2 and TRBJ2-1, with TRBD2 as a possible D gene (6 bases). The read comes to an end 4 residues before the CDR3 does, leaving the germline J gene to fill in the end. The V and J ends lost 0 bases and 2 bases respectively, with 9 bases between them. CDR1 is NNHNN and CDR2 is SYGAGS in the germline V gene (reference sequence). The CDR3 extends over 15 amino acids.

This clone counts as medium-sized. The genes are named according to mouse. The CDR3 end is not reached by the read, which stops 4 residues before it; the germline J gene fills it in. This chain connects TRBV16 to TRBJ2-3; 7 nucleotides agree with TRBD1. Germline trimming cut 0 bases from V and 3 bases from J; bases unmatched to any gene: 9. The germline gives CDR1 SGHSA, CDR2 FRNQAP. The CDR3 spans 17 residues. The CDR3 bases that were read are TGTGCAAGCAGCTTAGATGAGAACAGGGGAGGAGCAGAA. Amino acids: CASSLDENRGGAE. The entire CDR3 reads CASSLDENRGGAETLYF.

This clone turned up a few times. Mouse names are used for the genes. The read comes to an end 4 residues before the CDR3 does, leaving the germline J gene to fill in the end. The genes are TRBV13-2 and TRBJ2-7; D is undetermined. This CDR3 contains 13 residues. The germline V gene has CDR1 NNHNN and CDR2 SYGAGS (reference sequence). V lost 0 bases and J lost 2, with 6 bases in between. Incomplete CDR3 DNA: TGTGCCAGCGGTGATGCGCTGACCTAT. Amino acids: CASGDALTY. The full CDR3 protein is CASGDALTYEQYF.

A word on this clone: Germline and genes: mouse. The CDR3 end lies 4 residues beyond the end of the read and is filled in from the germline J gene. The J gene is TRBJ2-1, the V gene TRBV13-2, with D maybe TRBD2 (6 bases). From germline, CDR1 is NNHNN and CDR2 SYGAGS (reference sequence). The CDR3 totals 13 residues. The CDR3 DNA, read in part, is TGTGCCAGCGGTGATACTGGGCGGGCT. Its protein is CASGDTGRA. The CDR3 in full is CASGDTGRAEQFF.

In its sample, this clone ranks as medium-sized. Gene and germline names: mouse. CDR3 in amino acids: CTCTDWGVEVFF. The DNA read from the CDR3 is TGCACCTGCACCGACTGGGGGGTA. V and J are TRBV1 and TRBJ1-1; D is possibly TRBD1 (5 bases). The read ends 4 residues shy of where the CDR3 ends; the end is completed using the germline J gene. The CDR3 length is 12 residues. The germline V gene has CDR1 NSQYPW and CDR2 LRSPGD (reference sequence).

About this clone: The listed genes are named as in mouse. The read stops 4 residues short of the end of the CDR3; the missing end is completed from the germline J gene. The gene calls are TRBV29 and TRBJ2-2, with a tentative D call TRBD2 (6 bases). This CDR3 contains 14 residues. Germline CDR1 and CDR2: MSHET and SYDVDS. The V and J ends lost 4 bases and 0 bases respectively, with 6 bases between them. Partial CDR3 DNA: TGTGCTAGCAGTTGGGGGGCAAACACCGGG. Protein: CASSWGANTG. The entire CDR3 sequence reads CASSWGANTGQLYF.

A note on this clone: These gene names are mouse names. The CDR3 spells CASGAPGHANSDYTF. The CDR3 bases that were read are TGTGCCAGCGGTGCCCCGGGACACGCAAACTCC. V gene TRBV13-2 combines with J gene TRBJ1-2; tentatively, D is TRBD1 (6 bases). The observed sequence ends 4 residues before the CDR3 terminus, with the missing tail filled in from the germline J gene. V lost 3 bases and J lost 0, with 12 bases in between. Germline CDR1 and CDR2: NNHNN and SYGAGS (reference sequence). The CDR3 runs 15 residues.

The table lists this clone with a few counts. Gene and germline names: mouse. The read stops 4 residues short of the end of the CDR3; the missing end is completed from the germline J gene. The chain has TRBV19 and TRBJ2-7; D uncertain. Germline CDR1 FNHDT, CDR2 SITEND (reference sequence). The V end lost 0 bases, the J end lost 0 bases, and 7 bases lay between the germline ends. This CDR3 contains 14 residues. CDR3 DNA, as far as it was read: TGTGCCAGCAGTATAGGGGGTAGCTCCTAT. Its translation is CASSIGGSSY. The full CDR3 protein reads CASSIGGSSYEQYF.